This paragraph reports one T cell receptor beta chain. This record comes from a study of control samples from healthy donors and cancer patients. Sequencing was performed with immunoSEQ multiplex PCR; in TCRdb, only in-frame clones are kept and a portion is missing. The repertoire has about 130,000 clones, 90% of them found once; the top ten carry more than 2%. This CDR3 comprises 13 residues. Trimming removed 7 bases from V and 7 bases from J, with 11 bases in between. Germline values: CDR1 SNHLY, CDR2 FYNNEI. J is TRBJ1-6 and V is TRBV2, with a weak D call TRBD1 (5 bases). This clonotype originated in a young man in good health. The sequenced material came from blood. CDR3 loop: CASMMGGNSPLHF. In nucleotides, the CDR3 is TGTGCCAGCATGATGGGGGGAAATTCACCCCTCCACTTT.